The 27 T cell receptor beta chains given below trace back to one sample, sequenced in a study of blood T cell repertoires in COVID-19. The method was immunoSEQ multiplex PCR; TCRdb's version includes in-frame clones alone and lacks a portion of them. The repertoire has under 200,000 clones, approximately 79% of them found once; the top ten carry around 5.2%. The sample comprised PBMCs or T cells enriched from blood (not recorded which). The receptors here all came from a woman aged 55-70 years with acute COVID-19.

This clone was recorded once. This chain connects TRBV6-6 to TRBJ2-7; D perhaps matches TRBD1 (6 bases). CDR1 MNHNY and CDR2 SVGAGI come from the germline V gene (reference sequence). The CDR3 contains 15 residues. Trimming shortened V by 0 bases and J by 0 bases, and 9 bases separated the two germline ends. The CDR3 nucleotides read TGTGCCAGCAGTTACTCGAGGACAGCCTCCTACGAGCAGTACTTC. It encodes CASSYSRTASYEQYF.

In its sample, this clone was seen once. In nucleotides, the CDR3 is TGTGCCATCAGTGGGACAGCTGAAACCGGGGAGCTGTTTTTT. Encoded protein: CAISGTAETGELFF. This chain uses TRBV10-3 with TRBJ2-2; D perhaps matches TRBD1 (6 bases). The CDR3 loop spans 14 amino acids. Deletions cut 4 bases from V and 5 bases from J, with 11 bases between. Looked up from germline, CDR1 is ENHRY and CDR2 is SYGVKD.

This chain joins TRBV7-9 and TRBJ2-1; 8 bases map to TRBD2. CDR1 SEHNR and CDR2 FQNEAQ come from the germline V gene (reference sequence). V trimming: 6 bases; J trimming: 8 bases; junction bases outside the gene matches: 12. The CDR3 loop spans 15 amino acids. The CDR3 DNA reads as TGTGCCAGCAGTTCACCGGGACTAGGGGCCTATGAGCAGTTCTTC. Its translation: CASSSPGLGAYEQFF.

This clone was picked up one time. The gene calls are TRBV7-2 and TRBJ2-3; the match to TRBD1 covers 8 bases. Germline CDR1 SGHTA, CDR2 FQGNSA. The CDR3 consists of 15 residues. With V trimmed by 3 bases and J by 5 bases, 7 bases remained unmatched. The CDR3 reads CASSFSGTGIDTQYF. Here the CDR3 DNA reads TGTGCCAGCAGCTTTTCGGGGACAGGAATAGATACGCAGTATTTT. The full variable domain, its missing parts supplied by reference TRBV7-2 and TRBJ2-3, is GAGVSQSPSNKVTEKGKDVELRCDPISGHTALYWYRQSLGQGLEFLIYFQGNSAPDKSGLPSDRFSAERTGGSVSTLTIQRTQQEDSAVYLCASSFSGTGIDTQYFGPGTRLTVL.

V and J are TRBV10-3 and TRBJ2-3; TRBD2 agrees at 9 bases. The germline V gene has CDR1 ENHRY and CDR2 SYGVKD. Trimming took 11 bases from V and 4 from J; bases not matched to a gene: 13. The CDR3 is 15 amino acids. The CDR3 DNA sequence: TGTGCCGCCCGGTCGGCTAGCGGGATCCCAGATACGCAGTATTTT. It codes for CAARSASGIPDTQYF.

This chain connects TRBV7-2 to TRBJ2-1; D is ambiguous. This CDR3 comprises 14 residues. With 6 bases removed from V and 2 bases from J, the gap between germline ends came to 11 bases. The V gene's germline CDR1 is SGHTA and CDR2 FQGNSA. The CDR3 reads CASRNRDAYNEQFF. The DNA of the CDR3 is TGTGCCAGCAGGAACAGAGATGCCTACAATGAGCAGTTCTTC. The full variable domain, with the rest looked up from reference TRBV7-2 and TRBJ2-1, is GAGVSQSPSNKVTEKGKDVELRCDPISGHTALYWYRQSLGQGLEFLIYFQGNSAPDKSGLPSDRFSAERTGGSVSTLTIQRTQQEDSAVYLCASRNRDAYNEQFFGPGTRLTVL.

The chain couples TRBV19 to TRBJ1-5; D call uncertain. The ends were cut back, 2 bases at V and 6 bases at J, with 5 bases in the middle. CDR3 length: 12 residues. In germline, CDR1 is LNHDA, CDR2 SQIVND (reference sequence). The DNA of the CDR3 is TGTGCCAGTAGTATAATCAGTCAGCCCCAGCATTTT. It encodes CASSIISQPQHF.

This chain uses TRBV10-2 with TRBJ1-2; possibly TRBD1 for D (6 bases). CDR3 size: 12 residues. The germline V gene has CDR1 WSHSY and CDR2 SAAADI. The ends were cut back, 8 bases at V and 6 bases at J, with 13 bases in the middle. CDR3 protein: CASGARDNGYTF. CDR3 bases: TGCGCCAGCGGAGCCAGGGACAATGGCTACACCTTC.

This clone has a handful of counts. The V and J genes are TRBV25-1 and TRBJ1-3, with 7 bases matching TRBD1. This CDR3 is 14 amino acids long. CDR1 is MGHDK, CDR2 SYGVNS, per germline. With V trimmed by 6 bases and J by 9 bases, 11 bases remained unmatched. CDR3 protein: CASSPDRVHRTIYF. CDR3 sequence (DNA): TGTGCCAGCAGCCCTGACAGGGTGCATCGCACCATATATTTT.

This chain links TRBV6-5 with TRBJ2-7; 11 bases agree with TRBD1. Germline CDR1 and CDR2: MNHEY and SVGAGI. This CDR3 spans 13 amino acids. The CDR3 nucleotides read TGTGCCAGCAGCACCCTCCGGACAGGGGGCACCATCGTC. Translation gives CASSTLRTGGTIV.

In its sample, this clone was seen once. This chain uses TRBV5-1 with TRBJ2-5; 11 nucleotides match TRBD2. V trimming: 7 bases; J trimming: 4 bases; junction bases outside the gene matches: 6. This CDR3 has 14 residues. Germline V gene lookup returns CDR1 SGHRS and CDR2 YFSETQ. The CDR3 coding sequence is TGCGCCAGCGGATTAGCGGGGGGGGCAGAGACCCAGTACTTC. Its translation is CASGLAGGAETQYF.

This clone was found a few times. The chain carries TRBV20-1 and TRBJ1-4, with a possible D match to TRBD1 (6 bases). There are 11 residues in the CDR3. Germline assignment: CDR1 DFQATT and CDR2 SNEGSKA (reference sequence). The V end was cut by 6 bases, the J end by 8 bases, with 10 bases between. CDR3 DNA: TGCAGTGCGGCAAGGGGGGAAAAACTGTTTTTT. Residues: CSAARGEKLFF.

The rearrangement joins TRBV2 to TRBJ1-3; D is uncertain. From germline, CDR1 is SNHLY and CDR2 FYNNEI. The CDR3 contains 16 residues. V gave up 6 bases and J gave up 0 bases, with 15 bases separating them. CDR3 protein: CASSSQQVSSGNTIYF. The CDR3 nucleotides are TGTGCCAGCAGCTCACAGCAAGTTAGCTCTGGAAACACCATATATTTT.

J is TRBJ1-2 and V is TRBV6-5, with D tentatively TRBD1 (6 bases). Germline V CDR1 and CDR2: MNHEY, SVGAGI. Between the trimmed V and J ends, which lost 11 bases and 7 bases, there was a span of 20 bases. The CDR3 contains 13 residues. In nucleotides, the CDR3 is TGTGCCGCCACCCAACGGGGCAGGGGTGGCTACACCTTC. This encodes CAATQRGRGGYTF.

The V and J genes are TRBV24-1 and TRBJ1-2; D possibly corresponds to TRBD1 (6 bases). Germline loops: CDR1 KGHDR, CDR2 SFDVKD. The CDR3 is made up of 16 amino acids. The V gene lost 3 bases and the J gene lost 4 bases, with 17 bases spanning the gap. The CDR3 protein is CATSDKWGRMGYGYTF. Written as DNA, the CDR3 is TGTGCCACCAGTGATAAGTGGGGGCGCATGGGCTATGGCTACACCTTC.

The chain carries TRBV7-8 and TRBJ2-7; TRBD1 matches 7 bases. The germline V gene has CDR1 SGHVS and CDR2 FQNEAQ. CDR3 size: 14 residues. Trimming took 5 bases from V and 8 from J; bases not matched to a gene: 12. CDR3 DNA: TGTGCCAGCAGCCGAGGACAGGAGCCGTACAAGCAGTACGTC. This sequence encodes CASSRGQEPYKQYV.

The chain employs TRBV9 and TRBJ1-6, with TRBD1 matching 11 bases. V trimming: 3 bases; J trimming: 9 bases; junction bases outside the gene matches: 8. The CDR3 contains 16 residues. Germline V gene data show CDR1 as SGDLS and CDR2 as YYNGEE. CDR3 bases: TGTGCCAGCAGCGCCTTGGGACAGGGGGAAGGTTCACCCCTCCACTTT. It translates to CASSALGQGEGSPLHF.

V usage is TRBV4-3 and J usage is TRBJ1-2; 8 bases fit TRBD1. CDR3 length: 16 residues. In germline, CDR1 is LGHNA, CDR2 YSLEER. J gave up 4 bases and V 0 bases, and 7 bases lay outside the gene matches. CDR3 nucleotide sequence: TGCGCCAGCAGCCAAGACGGACAGGGAAATCCCTATGGCTACACCTTC. Protein: CASSQDGQGNPYGYTF.

V and J are TRBV29-1 and TRBJ2-2, with D possibly being TRBD1 (5 bases). Germline assignment: CDR1 SQVTM and CDR2 ANQGSEA. The CDR3 is 14 amino acids. Trimming took 4 bases from V and 1 from J, leaving 10 bases between them. This CDR3 reads CSVVRGLNTGELFF. Here the CDR3 DNA reads TGCAGCGTTGTTAGGGGATTGAACACCGGGGAGCTGTTTTTT.

This clone was counted a single time. The V call is TRBV5-1, the J call TRBJ2-1; TRBD2 is a possible D gene (5 bases). The germline CDR1 and CDR2 sequences are SGHRS and YFSETQ. This CDR3 is built from 15 residues. V was shortened by 0 bases and J by 10 bases, with 17 bases between the two germline ends. The CDR3 DNA sequence: TGCGCCAGCAGCTTGGTGAGCGGCACTTACAGAGAGCAGTTCTTC. Protein sequence: CASSLVSGTYREQFF.

This chain links TRBV7-6 with TRBJ2-3, with 10 bases lining up with TRBD2. This CDR3 contains 14 residues. CDR1 is SGHVS, CDR2 FNYEAQ, per germline. V was pared by 5 bases and J by 4 bases, with 3 bases of the junction left unmatched. In DNA form, the CDR3 reads TGTGCCAGCAGCCCTAGCGGGGGCGCAGATACGCAGTATTTT. Its translation is CASSPSGGADTQYF.

This clone was counted once. The CDR3 is CASSSTLAGYTDTQYF. The CDR3, as DNA: TGCGCCAGCAGCTCTACTCTAGCGGGGTATACAGATACGCAGTATTTT. V and J are TRBV4-3 and TRBJ2-3; TRBD2 aligns across 9 bases. CDR1 is LGHNA and CDR2 is YSLEER in the germline V gene. The CDR3 sequence is 16 residues long. Germline trimming cut 5 bases from V and 3 bases from J; bases unmatched to any gene: 9.

This rearrangement joins TRBV18 to TRBJ1-1, with a tentative D call TRBD1 (6 bases). V was clipped by 4 bases and J by 5 bases, with 11 bases between them. CDR3 size: 13 residues. Germline V gives CDR1 KGHSH, CDR2 LQKENI. Written as DNA, the CDR3 is TGTGCCAGCTCACAAGGACAGCGGACTGAAGCTTTCTTT. Translation: CASSQGQRTEAFF.

The rearrangement links TRBV19 to TRBJ1-2; TRBD1 matches 8 bases. Trimming removed 3 bases from V and 3 bases from J; junction bases left unmatched: 6. Germline CDR1 LNHDA, CDR2 SQIVND (reference sequence). The CDR3 has 15 residues. DNA for the CDR3: TGTGCCAGTAGTATCTCCGGGACAGGCGACTATGGCTACACCTTC. Protein sequence: CASSISGTGDYGYTF.

This chain connects TRBV6-2 or TRBV6-3 to TRBJ1-2; no definite D call. Germline V CDR1 and CDR2: MNHEY, SVGEGT. The V end lost 2 bases, the J end lost 2 bases, and 9 bases lay between the germline ends. This CDR3 is built from 14 residues. The CDR3 nucleotides are TGTGCCAGCAGTTACGTGTCCAGAAACTATGGCTACACCTTC. Amino acids: CASSYVSRNYGYTF.

V usage is TRBV4-2 and J usage is TRBJ2-7; 9 bases match TRBD2. After removal of 3 bases from V and 5 bases from J, the junction contained 5 bases not matched to a gene. This CDR3 has 14 residues. CDR1 LGHNA and CDR2 YNFKEQ come from the germline V gene. The CDR3 nucleotides read TGTGCCAGCAGCCAGGCGGGAGGGAGGGACGAGCAGTACTTC. It translates to CASSQAGGRDEQYF.

The chain combines TRBV27 with TRBJ1-4; the match to TRBD1 covers 9 bases. The V segment lost 0 bases and the J segment 5 bases; nucleotides outside the gene matches: 4. CDR1 is MNHEY, CDR2 SMNVEV, per germline (reference sequence). The CDR3 runs 16 residues. As DNA, the CDR3 is TGTGCCAGCAGTTTATCGGGGGGGACAGGGAATGAAAAACTGTTTTTT. Translation gives CASSLSGGTGNEKLFF.